This T cell receptor (beta chain) was captured by sequencing in a study of OX40 agonist ivuxolimab in advanced cancers. Method: immunoSEQ multiplex PCR; TCRdb's copy keeps in-frame clones and lacks some. The sample gives about 55,000 clones, roughly 80% of which show up once; roughly 4% is in the top ten. About this clone itself: What it binds is unknown.

Study-wide results and limits: In the 0.1 to 3.0 mg/kg range, CD4+ and CD8+ blood T cells had expanded clonally by week 6.

Samples of blood were obtained at baseline, on cycle 4 day 1, and on cycle 7 day 1. Losses at the gene ends were 3 bases for V and 4 bases for J; bases not matched to a gene: 0. Germline V gene lookup returns CDR1 SGHTA and CDR2 FQGTGA. The CDR3 sequence is 13 residues long. The receptor was isolated from an adult with an advanced solid tumor such as melanoma, head and neck, liver or kidney cancer. This chain connects TRBV7-3 to TRBJ2-3; 8 bases agree with TRBD2. The input for sequencing was CD4+ or CD8+ T cells sorted from blood, taken in a trial of the OX40 agonist ivuxolimab. For the CDR3, the DNA is TGTGCCAGCAGCTTCGGGGGGGCAGATACGCAGTATTTT. Translated: CASSFGGADTQYF.